The TCR beta chain under discussion was sequenced for a study of neurological immune-mediated disorders. Whole-study results and caveats: Phylogenetically, 18 of 34 multiple sclerosis patients' repertoires fell into one related-CDR3 cluster, a possible signature. Levels of TCR clonal expansion peaked in HTLV-1-associated myelopathy and reached their lowest in multiple sclerosis, under those of healthy controls.

5'RACE with 10-nucleotide random UMIs produced the cDNA. TCRdb itself ran the 5' RACE reads through MiXCR, one entry per CDR3 protein. This sample has roughly 76,000 distinct CDR3 sequences, with 2.5% to 4% found just once. Stored at -80 C, 2 million PBMCs were the source of the unsorted libraries. Per the germline V gene, CDR1 is SGHTA and CDR2 is FQGNSA. This CDR3 contains 12 residues. V was clipped by 4 bases and J by 7 bases, with 7 bases between them. This clonotype has ten or more counts. Its antigen is still unknown. The clonotype originates from a woman aged 45-65 years with multiple sclerosis. The sequencing input was PBMCs. The rearrangement uses TRBV7-2 and TRBJ2-2, with D perhaps matching TRBD1 (6 bases). CDR3 loop: CASSWTDGELFF. The CDR3 DNA reads TGTGCCAGCAGCTGGACAGACGGGGAGCTGTTTTTT.